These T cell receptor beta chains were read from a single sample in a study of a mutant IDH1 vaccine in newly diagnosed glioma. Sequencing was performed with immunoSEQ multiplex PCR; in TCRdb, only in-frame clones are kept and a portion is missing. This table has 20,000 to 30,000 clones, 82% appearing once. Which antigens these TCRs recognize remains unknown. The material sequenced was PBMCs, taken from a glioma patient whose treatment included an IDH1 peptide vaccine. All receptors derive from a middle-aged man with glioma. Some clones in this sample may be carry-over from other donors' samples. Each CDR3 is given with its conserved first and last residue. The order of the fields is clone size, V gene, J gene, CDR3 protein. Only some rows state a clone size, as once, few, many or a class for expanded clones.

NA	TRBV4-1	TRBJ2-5	CASSQTPGQGARETQYF
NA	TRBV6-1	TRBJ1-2	CASSEAGGYTF
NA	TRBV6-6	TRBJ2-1	CASTVSGGTEQFF
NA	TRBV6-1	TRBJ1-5	CATQGARQPQHF
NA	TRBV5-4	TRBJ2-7	CASSLGGSGSYEQYF
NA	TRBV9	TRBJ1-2	CASSLRTGDYGYTF
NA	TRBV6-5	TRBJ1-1	CASIRRGGYTEAFF
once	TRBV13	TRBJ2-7	CASSLAGDEQYF
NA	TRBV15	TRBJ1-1	CATSRAAATGGMNTEAFF
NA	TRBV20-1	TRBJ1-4	CSAKGLEKLFF
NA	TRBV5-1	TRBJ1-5	CASSKTWTGGSNQPQHF
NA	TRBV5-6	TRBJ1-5	CASSQGQGSQPQHF
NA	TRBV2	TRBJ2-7	CASRPGTSGYEQYF
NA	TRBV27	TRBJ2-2	CASSLGTLNTGELFF
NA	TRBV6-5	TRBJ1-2	CASSYSGNYGYTF
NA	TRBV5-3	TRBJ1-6	CARSLDRGPNSPLHF
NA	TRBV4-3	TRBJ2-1	CASSQEELLEQFF
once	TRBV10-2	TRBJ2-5	CASSPDNQETQYF
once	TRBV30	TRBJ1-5	CAWSRGVTGGSQPQHF
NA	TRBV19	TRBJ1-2	CATWNREGYTF
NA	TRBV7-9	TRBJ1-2	CASRASGDGYTF
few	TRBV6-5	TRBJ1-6	CASSPSSGSGSPLHF
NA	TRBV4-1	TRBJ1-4	CASSQPTGRMREKLFF
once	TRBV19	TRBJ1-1	CASSYGTGPTEAFF
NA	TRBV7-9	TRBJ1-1	CASSRPGQLNTEAFF
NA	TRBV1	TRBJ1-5	CTSRPGGQSSNQPQHF
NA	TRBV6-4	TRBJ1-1	CASGGVLDRDTETEAFF
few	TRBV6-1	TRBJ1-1	CASHSVGMMDEAFF
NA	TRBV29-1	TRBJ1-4	CSVAHVSWPNEKLFF
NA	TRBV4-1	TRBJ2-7	CASSPGQQSSYEQYF
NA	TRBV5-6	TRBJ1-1	CASSSPGGTEAFF
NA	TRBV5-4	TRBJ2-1	CASSFDRELSYNEQFF
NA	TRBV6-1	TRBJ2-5	CASSDPPGTSGGAGETQYF
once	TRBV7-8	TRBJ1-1	CASSLALQAEAFF
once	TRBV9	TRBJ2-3	CASSPFIGGLAGDTQYF
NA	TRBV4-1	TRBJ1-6	CASSQDSGRVNSPLHF
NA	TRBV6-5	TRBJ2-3	CASSYSTSGATDTQYF
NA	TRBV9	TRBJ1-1	CASSVTDRVDTEAFF
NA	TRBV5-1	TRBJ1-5	CASSLGPRGELRNQPQHF
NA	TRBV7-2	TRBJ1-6	CASSPQGRDSPLHF
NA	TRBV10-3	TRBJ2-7	CAITSRLDSYEQYF
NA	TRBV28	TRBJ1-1	CASSPQYTEAFF
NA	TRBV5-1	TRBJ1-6	CASRSWTGEVYNSPLHF
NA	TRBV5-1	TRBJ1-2	CASSLGTNNYGYTF
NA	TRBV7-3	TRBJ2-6	CASSLISGLSGANVLTF
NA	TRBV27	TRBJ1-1	CASSLGNTEAFF
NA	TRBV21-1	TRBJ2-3	CATESSTDTQYF
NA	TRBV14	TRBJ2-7	CASSQYRGRTYEQYF
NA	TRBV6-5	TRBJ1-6	CASRLSRDRNSPLHF
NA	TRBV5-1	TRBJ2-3	CASSFGLASDTQYF